These 8 T cell receptor beta chains originate from one sample sequenced in a study of cytomegalovirus exposure and HLA in healthy donors. Sequencing was performed with immunoSEQ multiplex PCR; in TCRdb, only in-frame clones are kept and a portion is missing. The table lists roughly 150,000 clones, about 96% of them singletons. Specimen: PBMCs. The receptors were gathered from a woman between 18 and 29 years old in good health and CMV-seronegative.

This sequence joins TRBV29-1 and TRBJ1-2, with TRBD1 matching over 7 bases. Germline CDR1 is SQVTM and CDR2 is ANQGSEA. With 7 bases clipped from V and 8 bases from J, the junction kept 22 bases outside the gene matches. This CDR3 has 16 residues. CDR3 residues: CSGQNLTDRVRGGYTF. The DNA of the CDR3 is TGCAGCGGCCAAAACCTCACAGACAGGGTACGTGGCGGCTACACCTTC.

The V gene is TRBV10-1, the J gene TRBJ1-1; 9 bases line up with TRBD1. Unmatched junction bases numbered 6, after V lost 9 bases and J lost 1 base. The length of the CDR3 is 14 residues. Per the germline V gene, CDR1 is WNHNN and CDR2 is SYGVQD (reference sequence). CDR3 sequence (DNA): TGCGCCAGGGAGGGACAGGGAAAGAACACTGAAGCTTTCTTT. It encodes CAREGQGKNTEAFF.

V gene TRBV6-5 combines with J gene TRBJ1-1; unclear D gene. CDR1 is MNHEY and CDR2 is SVGAGI in the germline V gene. The CDR3 runs 12 residues. Trimming took 0 bases from V and 7 from J, leaving 6 bases between them. As DNA, the CDR3 is TGTGCCAGCAGTTACTCGAACGGTGAAGCTTTCTTT. It specifies CASSYSNGEAFF.

The genes are TRBV9 and TRBJ1-1; TRBD1 is a possible D gene (6 bases). Trimming stripped 4 bases from V and 3 bases from J, with 13 bases between. Germline V CDR1 and CDR2: SGDLS, YYNGEE. The CDR3 totals 14 residues. CDR3: CASSPTTGHTEAFF. For the CDR3, the DNA is TGTGCCAGCAGCCCTACGACAGGCCACACTGAAGCTTTCTTT. The full variable domain, its missing parts supplied by reference TRBV9 and TRBJ1-1, is DSGVTQTPKHLITATGQRVTLRCSPRSGDLSVYWYQQSLDQGLQFLIQYYNGEERAKGNILERFSAQQFPDLHSELNLSSLELGDSALYFCASSPTTGHTEAFFGQGTRLTVV.

The chain employs TRBV4-2 and TRBJ2-7, with 11 bases identical to TRBD2. Trimming took 0 bases from V and 4 from J; bases not matched to a gene: 5. Germline CDR1 LGHNA, CDR2 YNFKEQ. This CDR3 is 16 amino acids long. The CDR3 region is CASSQEPGLAVYEQYF. In DNA, the CDR3 is TGTGCCAGCAGCCAAGAACCGGGACTAGCGGTTTACGAGCAGTACTTC.

J is TRBJ1-6 and V is TRBV2; TRBD1 agrees at 8 bases. Trimming cost V 6 bases and J 6 bases; bases outside gene matches: 1. There are 13 residues in the CDR3. CDR1 is SNHLY, CDR2 FYNNEI, per germline. The CDR3: CASRQGGNSPLHF. The CDR3 DNA reads TGTGCCAGCAGACAGGGGGGTAATTCACCCCTCCACTTT.

This clone came up once. This rearrangement joins TRBV4-2 to TRBJ2-2; 8 bases agree with TRBD2. This CDR3 spans 17 amino acids. Germline V lookup: CDR1 LGHNA, CDR2 YNFKEQ. J gave up 6 bases and V 7 bases, and 16 bases lay outside the gene matches. The CDR3 reads CASNRQPSGGISGELFF. CDR3 DNA: TGTGCCAGCAACCGACAGCCAAGCGGGGGAATCTCCGGGGAGCTGTTTTTT.

The chain links TRBV11-2 to TRBJ1-4, with 7 bases aligning to TRBD1. Per germline, CDR1 SGHAT and CDR2 FQNNGV. V trimming: 5 bases; J trimming: 3 bases; junction bases outside the gene matches: 3. The CDR3 loop spans 14 amino acids. The CDR3 sequence is CASSQTGSNEKLFF. Here the CDR3 DNA reads TGTGCCAGCAGCCAGACAGGGTCTAATGAAAAACTGTTTTTT.